The rows below give T cell receptor beta chains drawn from one sample of a study of CD8+CD57+ T cells in acquired aplastic anemia. One entry per CDR3 protein results from TCRdb running MiXCR on the reads. The sample holds some 210,000 distinct CDR3 sequences, over 60% seen once. The specimen sequenced was sorted CD4+, CD8+, or CD8+CD57+ T cells (not recorded which) from PBMCs. These receptors all come from a human donor in good health. CDR3s include the opening cysteine and the closing phenylalanine or tryptophan. Each record gives: D gene, clone size, V gene, CDR3 length, J gene, CDR3 protein, CDR3 DNA. D genes are given only for firm matches. Part of the rows lack a size; the others show once, few, many or a class for expanded clones.

D gene: TRBD1
clone size: many
V gene: TRBV5-6
CDR3 length: 17
J gene: TRBJ1-2
CDR3 protein: CASSLRPGQGAYYGYTF
CDR3 DNA: TGTGCCAGCAGCCTAAGACCGGGACAGGGGGCTTACTATGGCTACACCTTC

D gene: NA
clone size: NA
V gene: TRBV19
CDR3 length: 15
J gene: TRBJ1-3
CDR3 protein: CASSTGGAPGNTIYF
CDR3 DNA: TGTGCCAGTAGTACCGGGGGGGCCCCTGGAAACACCATATATTTT

D gene: NA
clone size: few
V gene: TRBV20-1
CDR3 length: 14
J gene: TRBJ2-7
CDR3 protein: CSARPPGLAGEQYF
CDR3 DNA: TGCAGTGCTAGGCCCCCTGGGCTAGCTGGGGAGCAGTACTTC

D gene: TRBD2
clone size: many
V gene: TRBV6-2/TRBV6-3
CDR3 length: 16
J gene: TRBJ2-7
CDR3 protein: CASSYSYTSGAYEQYF
CDR3 DNA: TGTGCCAGCAGTTACTCGTATACTAGCGGAGCATACGAGCAGTACTTC

D gene: TRBD2
clone size: NA
V gene: TRBV7-2
CDR3 length: 13
J gene: TRBJ2-2
CDR3 protein: CASHPGGSGELFF
CDR3 DNA: TGTGCCAGCCACCCGGGGGGGAGCGGGGAGCTGTTTTTT

D gene: NA
clone size: NA
V gene: TRBV20-1
CDR3 length: 14
J gene: TRBJ1-3
CDR3 protein: CSARRLGSGNIIYF
CDR3 DNA: TGCAGTGCCAGGCGGTTGGGATCTGGAAACATCATATATTTT

D gene: TRBD2
clone size: once
V gene: TRBV15
CDR3 length: 16
J gene: TRBJ2-2
CDR3 protein: CATSRPRGSATGELFF
CDR3 DNA: TGTGCCACCAGCAGACCGCGGGGGTCGGCCACCGGGGAGCTGTTTTTT

D gene: TRBD1
clone size: NA
V gene: TRBV2
CDR3 length: 13
J gene: TRBJ2-7
CDR3 protein: CAITGVSAYEQYF
CDR3 DNA: TGTGCCATCACAGGGGTTAGCGCCTACGAGCAGTACTTC

D gene: NA
clone size: NA
V gene: TRBV7-3
CDR3 length: 15
J gene: TRBJ2-7
CDR3 protein: CASSHGTISSYEQYF
CDR3 DNA: TGTGCCAGCAGCCACGGGACAATCAGCTCCTACGAGCAGTACTTC

D gene: NA
clone size: many
V gene: TRBV6-6
CDR3 length: 13
J gene: TRBJ2-7
CDR3 protein: CASSYTTNYEQYF
CDR3 DNA: TGTGCCAGCAGTTACACAACCAACTACGAGCAGTACTTC

D gene: TRBD2
clone size: NA
V gene: TRBV9
CDR3 length: 14
J gene: TRBJ2-1
CDR3 protein: CASSVSGMYNEQFF
CDR3 DNA: TGTGCCAGCAGCGTAAGCGGGATGTACAATGAGCAGTTCTTC

D gene: NA
clone size: NA
V gene: TRBV7-8
CDR3 length: 15
J gene: TRBJ2-7
CDR3 protein: CASSLGTPNYYEQYF
CDR3 DNA: TGTGCCAGCAGCTTAGGGACACCAAATTACTACGAGCAGTACTTC

D gene: NA
clone size: many
V gene: TRBV20-1
CDR3 length: 14
J gene: TRBJ1-3
CDR3 protein: CSARSPRSGNTIYF
CDR3 DNA: TGCAGTGCTAGGTCTCCCCGTTCTGGAAACACCATATATTTT

D gene: NA
clone size: NA
V gene: TRBV10-1
CDR3 length: 14
J gene: TRBJ2-3
CDR3 protein: CASSEGGGVDTQYF
CDR3 DNA: TGCGCCAGCAGTGAAGGGGGGGGTGTGGATACGCAGTATTTT

D gene: NA
clone size: few
V gene: TRBV7-2
CDR3 length: 13
J gene: TRBJ2-5
CDR3 protein: CASSPGAGETQYF
CDR3 DNA: TGTGCCAGCAGCCCGGGAGCCGGGGAGACCCAGTACTTC

D gene: NA
clone size: many
V gene: TRBV5-8
CDR3 length: 13
J gene: TRBJ2-7
CDR3 protein: CASSFGLTYEQYF
CDR3 DNA: TGTGCCAGCAGCTTTGGACTCACCTACGAGCAGTACTTC

D gene: NA
clone size: NA
V gene: TRBV7-8
CDR3 length: 12
J gene: TRBJ1-1
CDR3 protein: CASSTNLWLGSF
CDR3 DNA: TGTGCCAGCAGTACCAACCTTTGGTTGGGGTCATTT

D gene: NA
clone size: NA
V gene: TRBV20-1
CDR3 length: 11
J gene: TRBJ1-1
CDR3 protein: CSPGRYTEAFF
CDR3 DNA: TGCAGTCCCGGCAGGTACACTGAAGCTTTCTTT

D gene: NA
clone size: NA
V gene: TRBV12-3/TRBV12-4
CDR3 length: 16
J gene: TRBJ2-5
CDR3 protein: CASSLGAGWVQETQYF
CDR3 DNA: TGTGCCAGCAGTTTAGGTGCAGGGTGGGTCCAAGAGACCCAGTACTTC

D gene: TRBD1
clone size: NA
V gene: TRBV7-6
CDR3 length: 22
J gene: TRBJ1-3
CDR3 protein: CASSLARGPGQGGDSPGNAIYF
CDR3 DNA: TGTGCCAGCAGCTTAGCTCGGGGCCCGGGACAGGGGGGAGACTCGCCTGGAAACGCCATATATTTT

D gene: NA
clone size: NA
V gene: TRBV20-1
CDR3 length: 15
J gene: TRBJ2-7
CDR3 protein: CSARDHGQGPYEQYF
CDR3 DNA: TGCAGTGCTAGAGATCACGGGCAGGGCCCTTACGAGCAGTACTTC

D gene: NA
clone size: NA
V gene: TRBV7-9
CDR3 length: 14
J gene: TRBJ1-1
CDR3 protein: CASSPNTGSTEAFF
CDR3 DNA: TGTGCCAGCAGCCCCAATACAGGGAGCACTGAAGCTTTCTTT

D gene: NA
clone size: NA
V gene: TRBV7-2
CDR3 length: 16
J gene: TRBJ1-1
CDR3 protein: CASSFSEMWTSTEAFF
CDR3 DNA: TGTGCCAGCAGCTTCTCAGAGATGTGGACGTCCACTGAAGCTTTCTTT

D gene: NA
clone size: many
V gene: TRBV10-3
CDR3 length: 14
J gene: TRBJ1-1
CDR3 protein: CAIREVVTNTEAFF
CDR3 DNA: TGTGCCATCAGGGAAGTGGTTACGAACACTGAAGCTTTCTTT

D gene: NA
clone size: NA
V gene: TRBV29-1
CDR3 length: 12
J gene: TRBJ2-5
CDR3 protein: CSGGLQQETQYF
CDR3 DNA: TGCAGCGGGGGACTCCAACAAGAGACCCAGTACTTC

D gene: NA
clone size: many
V gene: TRBV7-9
CDR3 length: 17
J gene: TRBJ1-3
CDR3 protein: CASSLGAASFSGNTIYF
CDR3 DNA: TGTGCCAGCAGCTTAGGGGCAGCATCATTCTCTGGAAACACCATATATTTT

D gene: TRBD1
clone size: NA
V gene: TRBV10-3
CDR3 length: 13
J gene: TRBJ1-2
CDR3 protein: CAISEGTGYGYTF
CDR3 DNA: TGTGCCATCAGTGAAGGGACAGGGTATGGCTACACCTTC

D gene: NA
clone size: NA
V gene: TRBV20-1
CDR3 length: 14
J gene: TRBJ2-7
CDR3 protein: CSATGGGWSYEQYF
CDR3 DNA: TGCAGTGCCACGGGAGGGGGCTGGTCCTACGAGCAGTACTTC